One sample yielded the 6 T cell receptor beta chains listed below, sequenced in a study of cytotoxic CD8 clonotypes in ibrutinib-treated CLL. The method was immunoSEQ multiplex PCR; TCRdb's version includes in-frame clones alone and lacks a portion of them. Of about 140,000 clones listed, 70% to 80% were seen once; the top ten hold less than 30%. Sequences were derived from PBMCs, sampled after 12 months of ibrutinib treatment. The receptors originated from a human donor with chronic lymphocytic leukemia.

This clone was observed a handful of times. This sequence joins TRBV28 and TRBJ1-4; 8 positions agree with TRBD1. Germline V gene lookup returns CDR1 MDHEN and CDR2 SYDVKM. The CDR3 spans 12 residues. Trimming removed 5 bases from V and 11 bases from J; junction bases left unmatched: 4. The CDR3 DNA reads as TGTGCCAGCAGTCGGACAGGGCAGAAACTGTTTTTT. This encodes CASSRTGQKLFF.

The chain has TRBV5-1 and TRBJ1-4; 7 positions match TRBD1. CDR1 SGHRS and CDR2 YFSETQ come from the germline V gene. The CDR3 has 13 amino acids. V lost 1 base to trimming and J lost 6 bases; unmatched junction nucleotides: 0. This CDR3 reads CASSLTGDEKLFF. The CDR3 bases are TGCGCCAGCAGCTTGACAGGGGATGAAAAACTGTTTTTT.

V and J are TRBV18 and TRBJ1-2; TRBD1 agrees at 7 bases. After removal of 3 bases from V and 6 bases from J, the junction contained 7 bases not matched to a gene. This CDR3 comprises 14 residues. Germline lookup yields CDR1 KGHSH and CDR2 LQKENI. CDR3 in amino acids: CASSPPDRAHGYTF. CDR3 DNA sequence: TGTGCCAGCTCACCCCCAGACAGGGCGCATGGCTACACCTTC.

V and J are TRBV18 and TRBJ2-1; 7 bases are a match to TRBD2. Trimming removed 0 bases from V and 3 bases from J; junction bases left unmatched: 8. The CDR3 extends over 17 amino acids. Germline V gene sequence: CDR1 KGHSH, CDR2 LQKENI. The CDR3 protein is CASSPPLRGSLYNEQFF. CDR3 DNA: TGTGCCAGCTCACCACCGTTGCGCGGGAGTCTCTACAATGAGCAGTTCTTC. Variable domain in full (rest from reference TRBV18 and TRBJ2-1): NAGVMQNPRHLVRRRGQEARLRCSPMKGHSHVYWYRQLPEEGLKFMVYLQKENIIDESGMPKERFSAEFPKEGPSILRIQQVVRGDSAAYFCASSPPLRGSLYNEQFFGPGTRLTVL.

The chain combines TRBV5-6 with TRBJ2-2; D is uncertain. The CDR3 loop spans 18 amino acids. V was shortened by 3 bases and J by 4 bases, with 22 bases between the two germline ends. Germline assignment: CDR1 SGHDT and CDR2 YYEEEE. CDR3 DNA: TGTGCCAGCAGCTGGGGTGACGAGCCAAGGAGTGCCACCGGGGAGCTGTTTTTT. Protein: CASSWGDEPRSATGELFF.

V and J are TRBV19 and TRBJ2-7; D is uncertain. Trimming stripped 4 bases from V and 7 bases from J, with 11 bases between. Germline loops: CDR1 LNHDA, CDR2 SQIVND (reference sequence). The CDR3 runs to 12 residues. This CDR3 reads CASSNDNREQYF. Written as DNA, the CDR3 is TGTGCCAGTAGTAACGATAATCGGGAGCAGTACTTC.